The T cell receptor beta chain under discussion was sequenced for a study of resident and recirculating memory T cells in vitiligo (dated by TCRdb to the late 2010s). General notes on the study: The study took epidermis from shave biopsies of two lesional and two nonlesional sites, plus PBMCs, from each of 3 stable vitiligo patients for TCR beta sequencing. Human TCR beta sequencing was used to test whether specific clones in lesional vitiligo skin differed from clones in nonlesional skin and blood. Samples were homogenized without cell sorting just before genomic DNA extraction with the Qiagen DNeasy Blood & Tissue Kit. General conclusions and limits of the study: No single dominant TCR clone was found, and clonality differed from one vitiligo lesion to another. Mechanistic studies in the future are needed to assess how much the detected T cell clones and the human Trm pools versus Tcm pools each contribute. By overlap and correlation analysis, no significant repertoire overlap was shown between biopsies, even within a single patient, except for each lesion compared with itself. Because TCR sequences were not shared across biopsy sites or across patients, the findings suggest that different lesions are infiltrated by different T cell clones, a pattern described as private specificity.

Points on this clone: The clone's antigen remains unknown. No much larger clone is present one base from it, and per-base qualities are unavailable.

A patient's vitiligo counted as stable when the lesions had not changed at all during the previous 6 months. Stable patients also had to lack confetti depigmentation, a clinical sign of active vitiligo. Patients who had been treated within the previous three months were excluded. PBMCs were isolated from heparinized blood by Ficoll density gradient centrifugation and were subsequently flash-frozen. Ends trimmed: V by 3 bases, J by 4 bases; bases unmatched to a gene: 3. The germline V gene supplies CDR1 KGHSH and CDR2 LQKENI. The CDR3, from cysteine to phenylalanine, totals 15 residues. CDR3 DNA only is kept here, 45 bases in frame from base 1. TCR beta chains were amplified from genomic DNA using the immunoSEQ hsTCRB kit. The immunoSEQ service ran the sequencing of the TCR beta libraries on an Illumina MiSeq instrument. The original pipeline was this. Analysis of the repertoire data was performed with the immunoSEQ Analyzer. TCRdb re-hosts the immuneACCESS table, in-frame sequences only. Its copies lack some clones; in the studies checked, an unresolved V gene accounts for under half of them, and the cause for the rest is not known. V and J calls and clone size are those listed in that table; D and trimming were worked out from the DNA. The table for this sample lists around 38,000 clones; around 90% of them were counted only once. Of the sample, 4.5% is held by the ten largest clones.

The sequence was obtained from a male donor with vitiligo. The specimen sequenced was blood. Recombination linked TRBV18 to TRBJ1-2; TRBD1 matches 12 bases in the middle. The CDR3 loop reads CASSPGTGGLYGYTF. The DNA sequence follows: TGTGCCAGCTCACCTGGGACAGGGGGCCTCTATGGCTACACCTTC.